A selection of T cell receptor beta chains follows, all from one sample in a study of blood T cells in healthy people across ages. TCRdb reprocessed the 5' RACE reads with MiXCR, giving one entry per CDR3 protein. This sample has around 990,000 distinct CDR3 sequences, with 30% to 40% found just once. Sequencing was performed on blood. All receptors derive from a man aged 18 to 29 in good health. The CDR3 runs from the conserved cysteine through the conserved F or W. Each record gives: J gene, V gene, clone size, D gene, CDR3 protein, CDR3 DNA. D genes are given only for firm matches. Not all rows give a size; the values are once, few, many and, for expanded clones, a class.

>TRBJ1-2|TRBV2|NA|TRBD1
CASSNRQGTYGYTF
TGTGCCAGCAGTAACCGACAGGGCACCTATGGCTACACCTTC
>TRBJ1-1|TRBV12-3/TRBV12-4|many|NA
CASRPTMGTEAFF
TGTGCCAGCAGACCCACGATGGGGACTGAAGCTTTCTTT
>TRBJ1-1|TRBV29-1|few|NA
CSVQNTEAFF
TGCAGCGTTCAGAACACTGAAGCTTTCTTT
>TRBJ2-1|TRBV20-1|few|TRBD2
CSARTLAAEQFF
TGCAGTGCTAGGACACTAGCGGCTGAGCAGTTCTTC
>TRBJ2-1|TRBV18|few|NA
CASSPLGGDYNEQFF
TGTGCCAGCTCACCACTTGGGGGCGATTACAATGAGCAGTTCTTC
>TRBJ1-1|TRBV2|few|TRBD1
CASRDRDYTEAFF
TGTGCCAGCAGGGACAGGGATTACACTGAAGCTTTCTTT
>TRBJ2-3|TRBV9|NA|NA
CASSAVSGSTDTQYF
TGTGCCAGCAGCGCTGTATCGGGCAGCACAGATACGCAGTATTTT
>TRBJ1-1|TRBV5-1|NA|NA
CASSLGRYMNTEAFF
TGCGCCAGCAGCTTGGGTCGGTACATGAACACTGAAGCTTTCTTT
>TRBJ2-7|TRBV3-1|NA|NA
CASSRGLGSGLVEQYF
TGTGCCAGCAGCCGAGGACTTGGGTCGGGACTGGTAGAGCAGTACTTC
>TRBJ1-1|TRBV18|NA|NA
CASSPLEIRGTEAFF
TGTGCCAGCTCACCACTGGAGATCCGGGGCACTGAAGCTTTCTTT